These 23 T cell receptor beta chains came from one sample sequenced in a study of OX40 agonist ivuxolimab in advanced cancers. Sequenced by immunoSEQ multiplex PCR; TCRdb stores in-frame clones only, minus some. The sample has some 79,000 clones, roughly 90% seen once. Here the sequenced sample was CD4+ or CD8+ T cells sorted from blood, taken in a trial of the OX40 agonist ivuxolimab. All receptors come from an adult with an advanced solid tumor such as melanoma, head and neck, liver or kidney cancer.

The gene calls are TRBV6-5 and TRBJ2-5, with D possibly called TRBD1 or TRBD2 (5 bases each). Germline V gives CDR1 MNHEY, CDR2 SVGAGI. Trimming stripped 6 bases from V and 5 bases from J, with 10 bases between. This CDR3 region has 12 residues. The CDR3 DNA sequence: TGTGCCAGCAGGGGACCAGGGGAGACCCAGTACTTC. This gives the protein CASRGPGETQYF.

The rearrangement links TRBV5-1 to TRBJ2-6; 8 positions match TRBD1. The junction had 9 bases not matched to a gene; V was cut back by 1 base and J by 0 bases. CDR1 SGHRS and CDR2 YFSETQ come from the germline V gene. This CDR3 contains 19 residues. CDR3 loop: CASSLFAGQGSSGANVLTF. Written as DNA, the CDR3 is TGCGCCAGCAGCTTGTTTGCTGGACAGGGCTCCTCTGGGGCCAACGTCCTGACTTTC.

V is TRBV11-2 and J is TRBJ2-2; D might be TRBD1 (5 bases). The CDR3 totals 14 residues. V lost 4 bases, J lost 7 bases, and 13 bases lay in between. The germline V gene has CDR1 SGHAT and CDR2 FQNNGV. DNA of the CDR3: TGTGCCAGCAGCTCCGCATGGGGCATCGGGGAGCTGTTTTTT. Its protein is CASSSAWGIGELFF.

This clone has only one observation. V usage is TRBV19 and J usage is TRBJ2-1, with TRBD2 identical over 7 bases. V trimming: 3 bases; J trimming: 5 bases; junction bases outside the gene matches: 4. The CDR3 contains 14 residues. Germline values: CDR1 LNHDA, CDR2 SQIVND (reference sequence). The CDR3 loop reads CASSIGGRDNEQFF. DNA of the CDR3: TGTGCCAGTAGTATCGGCGGGAGAGACAATGAGCAGTTCTTC.

The gene calls are TRBV21-1 and TRBJ1-1; the DNA was not used to check the table's D call, TRBD1. TRBV21-1 is classified as a pseudogene. The length of the CDR3 is 13 residues. CDR3 DNA: TGTGCCCCCACCCAGACAGGCCGCACTGAAGCTTTCTTT. Residues: CAPTQTGRTEAFF.

V gene TRBV7-9 combines with J gene TRBJ2-3; 7 positions agree with TRBD2. J was trimmed by 6 bases and V by 5 bases; bases with no gene match: 5. This CDR3 has 13 residues. CDR1 and CDR2 (germline): SEHNR, FQNEAQ (reference sequence). The chain's CDR3 is CASSLTLADTQYF. For the CDR3, the DNA is TGTGCCAGCAGCCTAACACTAGCGGATACGCAGTATTTT. Full variable domain (rest looked up from reference TRBV7-9 and TRBJ2-3): DTGVSQNPRHKITKRGQNVTFRCDPISEHNRLYWYRQTLGQGPEFLTYFQNEAQLEKSRLLSDRFSAERPKGSFSTLEIQRTEQGDSAMYLCASSLTLADTQYFGPGTRLTVL.

V usage is TRBV2 and J usage is TRBJ2-5; tentatively, D is TRBD2 (5 bases). The CDR3 has 14 amino acids. Deletions cut 9 bases from V and 0 bases from J, with 14 bases between. Germline V gives CDR1 SNHLY, CDR2 FYNNEI. Here the CDR3 reads CASRKDSNQETQYF. DNA for the CDR3: TGTGCCAGTAGAAAGGACTCGAACCAAGAGACCCAGTACTTC.

The chain combines TRBV6-5 with TRBJ2-2, with TRBD2 identical over 9 bases. This CDR3 comprises 15 residues. J gave up 2 bases and V 6 bases, and 4 bases lay outside the gene matches. From germline, CDR1 is MNHEY and CDR2 SVGAGI. CDR3 in amino acids: CASRRLAVNTGELFF. The CDR3, as DNA: TGTGCCAGCAGGAGACTAGCGGTAAACACCGGGGAGCTGTTTTTT.

CDR3 coding DNA: TGCGCCAGCAGCCAAGAAGGTTCTTTGTCCAGGGGTGGGAACACTGAAGCTTTCTTT. Its translation: CASSQEGSLSRGGNTEAFF. This chain uses TRBV4-1 with TRBJ1-1; maybe TRBD1 (6 bases). The germline V gene has CDR1 MGHRA and CDR2 YSYEKL. V was trimmed by 0 bases and J by 1 base, leaving 21 bases between them. The CDR3 length is 19 residues.

The chain carries TRBV7-2 and TRBJ2-2; 12 bases are shared with TRBD2. The J segment lost 8 bases and the V segment lost 5 bases, leaving 6 bases of the junction unmatched. CDR1 and CDR2 (germline): SGHTA, FQGNSA. The CDR3 length is 15 residues. The CDR3, as DNA: TGTGCCAGCAGCCGGGGACTAGCGGGTGCGGGGGAGCTGTTTTTT. Translating it yields CASSRGLAGAGELFF. Full variable domain (missing parts from reference TRBV7-2 and TRBJ2-2): GAGVSQSPSNKVTEKGKDVELRCDPISGHTALYWYRQSLGQGLEFLIYFQGNSAPDKSGLPSDRFSAERTGGSVSTLTIQRTQQEDSAVYLCASSRGLAGAGELFFGEGSRLTVL.

The chain uses TRBV27 and TRBJ2-3; TRBD2 matches at 13 bases. CDR1 MNHEY and CDR2 SMNVEV come from the germline V gene (reference sequence). The length of the CDR3 is 14 residues. V shed 6 bases and J 5 bases; nucleotides not matched to a gene: 2. CDR3 bases: TGTGCCAGCAGGGGACTAGCGGGGTTAGATACGCAGTATTTT. This encodes CASRGLAGLDTQYF.

This sequence joins TRBV5-5 and TRBJ2-3; D is unresolved. The germline V gene encodes CDR1 SGHKS and CDR2 YYEKEE (reference sequence). This CDR3 has 13 amino acids. Trimming stripped 5 bases from V and 2 bases from J, with 9 bases between. The CDR3 loop is CASSALTTDTQYF. The CDR3 DNA follows: TGTGCCAGCAGTGCACTTACCACAGATACGCAGTATTTT.

The chain has TRBV5-4 and TRBJ1-1, with no clear D. V shed 1 base and J shed 0 bases, with 13 bases lying between them. The CDR3 contains 16 residues. Germline V gene data show CDR1 as SGHNT and CDR2 as YYREEE (reference sequence). CDR3 in amino acids: CASSLFGRKMNTEAFF. The CDR3 DNA reads TGTGCCAGCAGCTTGTTCGGCAGAAAAATGAACACTGAAGCTTTCTTT.

The chain uses TRBV28 and TRBJ2-5; D may be TRBD1 (6 bases). Germline V CDR1 and CDR2: MDHEN, SYDVKM. The CDR3 runs 14 residues. V shed 2 bases and J shed 2 bases, with 9 bases lying between them. CDR3 DNA: TGTGCCAGCAGTTTACCTACAGGGCAAGAGACCCAGTACTTC. Residues: CASSLPTGQETQYF.

The table lists this clone with a count of one. The rearrangement joins TRBV11-2 to TRBJ2-3; maybe TRBD2 (6 bases). V shed 1 base and J shed 0 bases, with 14 bases lying between them. Germline CDR1 is SGHAT and CDR2 is FQNNGV. CDR3 size: 17 residues. The CDR3 reads CASSLGRGGTSTDTQYF. CDR3 coding DNA: TGTGCCAGCAGCTTAGGAAGGGGAGGTACTAGCACAGATACGCAGTATTTT.

The gene calls are TRBV5-1 and TRBJ2-1, with a weak D call TRBD2 (6 bases). V was cut by 0 bases and J by 5 bases, with 12 bases left in between. The CDR3 covers 15 residues. Germline CDR1 reads SGHRS; CDR2 reads YFSETQ. CDR3 in DNA: TGCGCCAGCAGCTTGGGGACGGGAGAACACAATGAGCAGTTCTTC. As protein: CASSLGTGEHNEQFF.

This rearrangement joins TRBV30 to TRBJ1-4; possible D gene TRBD1, 5 bases. Between the trimmed V and J ends, which lost 2 bases and 4 bases, there was a span of 11 bases. This CDR3 is built from 14 residues. In germline, CDR1 is GTSNPN, CDR2 SVGIG (reference sequence). CDR3 loop: CAWSLTAFNEKLFF. The CDR3 region has the DNA TGTGCCTGGAGTCTGACAGCGTTTAATGAAAAACTGTTTTTT.

This chain uses TRBV6-1 with TRBJ2-3; TRBD1 is a possible D gene (6 bases). V lost 9 bases and J 1 base, leaving 11 bases between the germline ends. Germline-derived CDR1 and CDR2 are MNHNS and SASEGT. This CDR3 contains 13 residues. CDR3 sequence reads: CASSRTGTDTQYF. The CDR3 DNA reads TGTGCCAGTTCGAGGACAGGCACAGATACGCAGTATTTT.

The chain recombines TRBV9 with TRBJ1-2; 9 nucleotides line up with TRBD1. Losses at the gene ends were 4 bases for V and 6 bases for J; bases not matched to a gene: 7. The CDR3 consists of 14 residues. Germline V gene lookup returns CDR1 SGDLS and CDR2 YYNGEE. The CDR3: CASSPTTGGHGYTF. The CDR3 DNA reads TGTGCCAGCAGCCCAACTACAGGGGGCCATGGCTACACCTTC. Full variable domain (rest looked up from reference TRBV9 and TRBJ1-2): DSGVTQTPKHLITATGQRVTLRCSPRSGDLSVYWYQQSLDQGLQFLIQYYNGEERAKGNILERFSAQQFPDLHSELNLSSLELGDSALYFCASSPTTGGHGYTFGSGTRLTVV.

The chain has TRBV7-2 and TRBJ1-1, with a weak D call TRBD1 (5 bases). V was trimmed by 5 bases and J by 1 base, leaving 11 bases between them. The CDR3 sequence is 14 residues long. Germline lookup yields CDR1 SGHTA and CDR2 FQGNSA. The CDR3 spells CASSPPTANTEAFF. The CDR3 nucleotides are TGTGCCAGCAGCCCTCCGACAGCGAACACTGAAGCTTTCTTT.

The chain joins TRBV6-5 to TRBJ2-1; 9 nucleotides match TRBD2. Germline V CDR1 and CDR2: MNHEY, SVGAGI. J gave up 3 bases and V 5 bases, and 2 bases lay outside the gene matches. The CDR3 loop spans 14 amino acids. The CDR3 spells CASSRLADYNEQFF. In DNA form, the CDR3 reads TGTGCCAGCAGTCGACTAGCGGACTACAATGAGCAGTTCTTC.

The chain recombines TRBV25-1 with TRBJ1-4; 7 bases agree with TRBD1. The CDR3 runs to 16 residues. Germline V gives CDR1 MGHDK, CDR2 SYGVNS. The junction had 8 bases not matched to a gene; V was cut back by 3 bases and J by 4 bases. The DNA for the CDR3 is TGTGCCAGCAGTGACACCCCGGGACAGATTAATGAAAAACTGTTTTTT. It codes for CASSDTPGQINEKLFF.

The gene calls are TRBV18 and TRBJ2-5; 7 bases agree with TRBD1. V gave up 6 bases and J gave up 2 bases; unmatched junction bases: 9. Germline assignment: CDR1 KGHSH and CDR2 LQKENI. The CDR3 loop spans 15 amino acids. The CDR3 region has the DNA TGTGCCAGCTCCCTTTCACAGGGGATTCAAGAGACCCAGTACTTC. It encodes CASSLSQGIQETQYF.